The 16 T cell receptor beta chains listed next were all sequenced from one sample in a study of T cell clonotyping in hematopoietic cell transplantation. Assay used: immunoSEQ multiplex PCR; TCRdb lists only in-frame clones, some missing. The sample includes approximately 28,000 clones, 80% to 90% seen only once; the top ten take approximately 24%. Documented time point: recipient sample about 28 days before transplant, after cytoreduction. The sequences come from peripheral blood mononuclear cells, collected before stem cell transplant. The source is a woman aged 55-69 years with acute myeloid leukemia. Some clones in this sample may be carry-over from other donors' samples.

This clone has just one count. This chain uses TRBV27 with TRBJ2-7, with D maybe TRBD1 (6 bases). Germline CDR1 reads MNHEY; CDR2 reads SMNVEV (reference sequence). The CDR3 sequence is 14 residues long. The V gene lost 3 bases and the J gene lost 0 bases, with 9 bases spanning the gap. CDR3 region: CASSLTRGSYEQYF. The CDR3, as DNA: TGTGCCAGCAGTTTGACCAGGGGCTCCTACGAGCAGTACTTC.

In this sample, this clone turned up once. As DNA, the CDR3 is TGTGCCAGCAGGCTAGGTCACTCTGGAAACACCATATATTTT. Protein sequence: CASRLGHSGNTIYF. The gene calls are TRBV6-6 and TRBJ1-3; D is uncertain. Germline lookup yields CDR1 MNHNY and CDR2 SVGAGI (reference sequence). The CDR3 covers 14 residues. Trimming shortened V by 6 bases and J by 0 bases, and 9 bases separated the two germline ends.

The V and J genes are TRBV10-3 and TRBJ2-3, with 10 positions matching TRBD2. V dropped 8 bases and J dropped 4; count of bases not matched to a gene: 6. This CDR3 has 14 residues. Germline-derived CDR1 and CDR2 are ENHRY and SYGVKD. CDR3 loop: CAIRGTSEADTQYF. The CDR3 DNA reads TGTGCCATCCGCGGGACTAGCGAGGCAGATACGCAGTATTTT.

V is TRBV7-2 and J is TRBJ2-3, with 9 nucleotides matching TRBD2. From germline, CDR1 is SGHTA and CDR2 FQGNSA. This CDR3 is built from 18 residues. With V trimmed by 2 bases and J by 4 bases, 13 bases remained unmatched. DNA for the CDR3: TGTGCCAGCAGCTTAAGGGGTTTGGGCGGGGGGGCCCCAGATACGCAGTATTTT. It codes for CASSLRGLGGGAPDTQYF.

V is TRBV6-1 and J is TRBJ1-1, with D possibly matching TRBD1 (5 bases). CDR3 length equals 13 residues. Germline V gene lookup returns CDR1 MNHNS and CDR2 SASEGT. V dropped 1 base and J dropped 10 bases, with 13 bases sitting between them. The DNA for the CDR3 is TGTGCCAGCAGTGAAGTGTGGGGGGATGCAGCTTTCTTT. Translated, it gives CASSEVWGDAAFF.

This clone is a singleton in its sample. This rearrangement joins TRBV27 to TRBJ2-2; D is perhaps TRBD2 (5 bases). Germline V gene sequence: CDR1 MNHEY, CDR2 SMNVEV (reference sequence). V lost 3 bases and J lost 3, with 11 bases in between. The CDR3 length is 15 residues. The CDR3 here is CASSLARADTGELFF. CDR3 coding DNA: TGTGCCAGCAGTTTGGCGCGGGCGGACACCGGGGAGCTGTTTTTT.

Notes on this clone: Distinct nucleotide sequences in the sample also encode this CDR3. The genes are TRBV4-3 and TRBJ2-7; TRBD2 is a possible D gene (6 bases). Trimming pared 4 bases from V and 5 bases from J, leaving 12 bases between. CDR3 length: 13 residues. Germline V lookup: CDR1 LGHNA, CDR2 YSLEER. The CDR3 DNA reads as TGCGCCAGCAGCCCCCCCGGCGGGGACGAGCAGTACTTC. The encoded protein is CASSPPGGDEQYF.

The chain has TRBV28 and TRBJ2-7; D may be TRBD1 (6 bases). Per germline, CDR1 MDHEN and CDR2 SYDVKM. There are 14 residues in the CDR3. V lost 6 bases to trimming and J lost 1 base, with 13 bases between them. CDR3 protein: CASSTDRFSYEQYF. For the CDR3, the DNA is TGTGCCAGCAGCACCGACAGGTTTTCCTACGAGCAGTACTTC.

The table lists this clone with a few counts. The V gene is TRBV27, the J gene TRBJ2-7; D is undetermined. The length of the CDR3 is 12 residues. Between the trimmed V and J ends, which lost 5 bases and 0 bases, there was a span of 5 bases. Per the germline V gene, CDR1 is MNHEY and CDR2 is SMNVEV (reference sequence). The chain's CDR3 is CASSPPSYEQYF. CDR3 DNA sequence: TGTGCCAGCAGTCCCCCCTCCTACGAGCAGTACTTC.

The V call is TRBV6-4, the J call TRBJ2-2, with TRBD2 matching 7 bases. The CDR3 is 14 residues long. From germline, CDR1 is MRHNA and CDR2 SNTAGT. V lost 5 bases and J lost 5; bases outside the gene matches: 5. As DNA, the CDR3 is TGTGCCAGCAGTTCCATGCGGGAGACCGGGGAGCTGTTTTTT. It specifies CASSSMRETGELFF.

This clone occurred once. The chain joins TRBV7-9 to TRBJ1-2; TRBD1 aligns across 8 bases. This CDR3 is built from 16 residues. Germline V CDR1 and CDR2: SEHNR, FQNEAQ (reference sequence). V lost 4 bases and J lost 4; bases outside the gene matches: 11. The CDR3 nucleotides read TGTGCCAGCAGCTATAGCCAGGGGGCGGCAATCTATGGCTACACCTTC. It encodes CASSYSQGAAIYGYTF.

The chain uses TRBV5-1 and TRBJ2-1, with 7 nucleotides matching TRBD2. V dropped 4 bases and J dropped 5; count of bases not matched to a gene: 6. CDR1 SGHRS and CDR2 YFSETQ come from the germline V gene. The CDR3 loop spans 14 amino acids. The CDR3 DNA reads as TGCGCCAGCAGCCCGACTAGCCTCAACAATGAGCAGTTCTTC. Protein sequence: CASSPTSLNNEQFF.

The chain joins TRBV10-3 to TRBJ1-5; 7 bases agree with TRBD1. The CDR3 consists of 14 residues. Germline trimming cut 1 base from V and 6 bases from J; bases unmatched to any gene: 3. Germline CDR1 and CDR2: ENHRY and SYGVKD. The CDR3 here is CAISEYDRAQPQHF. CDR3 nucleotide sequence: TGTGCCATCAGTGAGTACGACAGGGCTCAGCCCCAGCATTTT.

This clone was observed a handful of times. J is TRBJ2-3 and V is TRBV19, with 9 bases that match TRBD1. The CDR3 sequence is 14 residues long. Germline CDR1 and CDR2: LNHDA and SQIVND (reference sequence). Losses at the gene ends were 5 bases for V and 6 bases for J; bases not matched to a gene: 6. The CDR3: CASSWTGDFDTQYF. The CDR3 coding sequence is TGTGCCAGTAGTTGGACAGGGGATTTCGATACGCAGTATTTT. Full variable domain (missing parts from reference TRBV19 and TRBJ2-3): DGGITQSPKYLFRKEGQNVTLSCEQNLNHDAMYWYRQDPGQGLRLIYYSQIVNDFQKGDIAEGYSVSREKKESFPLTVTSAQKNPTAFYLCASSWTGDFDTQYFGPGTRLTVL.

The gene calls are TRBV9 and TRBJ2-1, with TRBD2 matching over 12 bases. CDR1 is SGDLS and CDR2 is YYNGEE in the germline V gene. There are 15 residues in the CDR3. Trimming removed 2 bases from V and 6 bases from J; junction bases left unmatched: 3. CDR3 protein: CASSVGLAGTNEQFF. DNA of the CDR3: TGTGCCAGCAGCGTCGGACTAGCGGGGACCAATGAGCAGTTCTTC.

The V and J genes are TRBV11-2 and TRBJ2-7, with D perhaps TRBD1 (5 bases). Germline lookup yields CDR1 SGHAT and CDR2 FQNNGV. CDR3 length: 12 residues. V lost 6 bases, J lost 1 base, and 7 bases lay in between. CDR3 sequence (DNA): TGTGCCAGCAGGGACACTTCCTACGAGCAGTACTTC. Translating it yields CASRDTSYEQYF. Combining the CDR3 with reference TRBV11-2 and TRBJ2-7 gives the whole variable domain EAGVAQSPRYKIIEKRQSVAFWCNPISGHATLYWYQQILGQGPKLLIQFQNNGVVDDSQLPKDRFSAERLKGVDSTLKIQPAKLEDSAVYLCASRDTSYEQYFGPGTRLTVT.